The 3 T cell receptor beta chains below were found in one sample sequenced in a study of blood T cell repertoires in COVID-19. Generated by immunoSEQ multiplex PCR, the TCRdb table keeps only in-frame clones and is missing some. The repertoire holds 230,000 or so clones, with about 85% as singletons. The sequencing input was PBMCs or T cells enriched from blood (not recorded which). Receptors were obtained from a woman aged 45 to 65 who had been exposed to COVID-19.

CDR3: CASSRSDSNTEAFF. The CDR3 coding sequence is TGTGCCAGCAGCCGTTCCGACTCAAACACTGAAGCTTTCTTT. This rearrangement joins TRBV5-4 to TRBJ1-1; no firm D call. The CDR3 sequence is 14 residues long. V was clipped by 4 bases and J by 2 bases, with 12 bases between them. CDR1 SGHNT and CDR2 YYREEE come from the germline V gene (reference sequence).

The rearrangement joins TRBV12-3 or TRBV12-4 to TRBJ2-5; D uncertain. Deletions cut 3 bases from V and 2 bases from J, with 7 bases between. The CDR3 extends over 13 amino acids. CDR3 nucleotide sequence: TGTGCCAGCAGTTTCGGCAGGCAAGAGACCCAGTACTTC. Its translation is CASSFGRQETQYF.

The CDR3 spells CASSPGHYASYEQYF. The CDR3 DNA sequence: TGCGCCAGCAGCCCGGGTCACTATGCCTCCTACGAGCAGTACTTC. The V gene is TRBV5-1, the J gene TRBJ2-7; no reliable D call. The CDR3 contains 15 residues. V was clipped by 4 bases and J by 0 bases, with 14 bases between them. CDR1 SGHRS and CDR2 YFSETQ come from the germline V gene.